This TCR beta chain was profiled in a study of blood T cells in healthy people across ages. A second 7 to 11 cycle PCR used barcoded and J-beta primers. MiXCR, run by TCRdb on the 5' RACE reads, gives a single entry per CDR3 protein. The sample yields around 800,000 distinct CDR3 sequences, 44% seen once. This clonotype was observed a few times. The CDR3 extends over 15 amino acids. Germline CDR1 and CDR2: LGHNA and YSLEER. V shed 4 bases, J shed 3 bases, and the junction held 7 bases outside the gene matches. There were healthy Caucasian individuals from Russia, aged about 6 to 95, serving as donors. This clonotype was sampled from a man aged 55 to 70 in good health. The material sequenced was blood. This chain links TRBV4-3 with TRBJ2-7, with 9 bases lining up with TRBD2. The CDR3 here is CASSRGSGGFYEQYF. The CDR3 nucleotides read TGCGCCAGCAGCCGAGGGAGCGGGGGGTTCTACGAGCAGTACTTC.